A selection of T cell receptor beta chains follows, all from one sample in a study of T cell repertoires in cytomegalovirus infection. MiXCR, applied by TCRdb to the reads, yields one record per CDR3 protein. Here the sample spans about 700,000 distinct CDR3 sequences, 33% being singletons. No cognate antigen is known for these TCRs. The input for sequencing was cultured PBMCs, taken from culture after CMV antigen stimulation. Receptor source: a human donor in good health (CMV status not recorded). Some clones in this sample may be carry-over from other donors' samples. CDR3s include the opening cysteine and the closing phenylalanine or tryptophan. The D gene is left open where the match is weak. Clone size is not always given. Where it is, it says once, few, many or a class for expanded clones.

clone_size: -
v_call: TRBV7-2
d_call: -
cdr3_length: 17
j_call: TRBJ2-3
cdr3_nt: TGTGCCAGCAGCCGTACGGGTCTGGGGCGGGGCTCAGATACGCAGTATTTT
cdr3_aa: CASSRTGLGRGSDTQYF

clone_size: -
v_call: TRBV20-1
d_call: -
cdr3_length: 12
j_call: TRBJ2-5
cdr3_nt: TGCAGTGGAGCCCTAGGCGGGGAGACCCAGTACTTC
cdr3_aa: CSGALGGETQYF

clone_size: -
v_call: TRBV7-9
d_call: -
cdr3_length: 14
j_call: TRBJ1-1
cdr3_nt: TGTGCCAGCAGCTCCACGAGAGGATCGGGTGAAGCTTTCTTT
cdr3_aa: CASSSTRGSGEAFF

clone_size: -
v_call: TRBV12-3/TRBV12-4
d_call: -
cdr3_length: 11
j_call: TRBJ2-5
cdr3_nt: TGTGCCAGCGGGTTTTCGGAGACCCAGTACTTC
cdr3_aa: CASGFSETQYF

clone_size: few
v_call: TRBV12-3/TRBV12-4
d_call: TRBD2
cdr3_length: 15
j_call: TRBJ2-3
cdr3_nt: TGTGCCAGCAGTTTAATAGCGGGAGTAACAGATACGCAGTATTTT
cdr3_aa: CASSLIAGVTDTQYF

clone_size: few
v_call: TRBV6-2/TRBV6-3
d_call: TRBD1
cdr3_length: 14
j_call: TRBJ1-2
cdr3_nt: TGTGCCAGCAGGCGGACGACAGGGGTGTATGGCTACACCTTC
cdr3_aa: CASRRTTGVYGYTF

clone_size: many
v_call: TRBV7-2
d_call: TRBD2
cdr3_length: 15
j_call: TRBJ2-1
cdr3_nt: TGTGCCAGCAGCTTAGGCGGGAGTGGCTACAATGAGCAGTTCTTC
cdr3_aa: CASSLGGSGYNEQFF

clone_size: -
v_call: TRBV7-9
d_call: TRBD2
cdr3_length: 14
j_call: TRBJ2-2
cdr3_nt: TGTGCCAGCAGTTTTCGGGAGGCTGCCGGGGAGCTGTTTTTT
cdr3_aa: CASSFREAAGELFF

clone_size: -
v_call: TRBV19
d_call: -
cdr3_length: 14
j_call: TRBJ2-1
cdr3_nt: TGTGCCAGTAAACCCGAGAGCTCCTACAATGAGCAGTTCTTC
cdr3_aa: CASKPESSYNEQFF

clone_size: few
v_call: TRBV10-2
d_call: -
cdr3_length: 15
j_call: TRBJ1-4
cdr3_nt: TGCGCCAGCAGTTCAAATTATGCAACTAATGAAAAACTGTTTTTT
cdr3_aa: CASSSNYATNEKLFF

clone_size: once
v_call: TRBV3-1
d_call: TRBD2
cdr3_length: 21
j_call: TRBJ2-1
cdr3_nt: TGTGCCAGCAGCCACACCCCTGGGCTAGCGGGAGTAAGGGCCCTTTACAATGAGCAGTTCTTC
cdr3_aa: CASSHTPGLAGVRALYNEQFF

clone_size: -
v_call: TRBV4-1
d_call: -
cdr3_length: 15
j_call: TRBJ2-7
cdr3_nt: TGCGCCAGCAGCCAAGACTCAGGGAGTTACTACGAGCAGTACTTC
cdr3_aa: CASSQDSGSYYEQYF

clone_size: -
v_call: TRBV30
d_call: TRBD2
cdr3_length: 15
j_call: TRBJ2-1
cdr3_nt: TGTGCCTGGAGTCCGCTTAGCGGGAGGAGTGGTTCCCAGTTCTTC
cdr3_aa: CAWSPLSGRSGSQFF

clone_size: -
v_call: TRBV25-1
d_call: TRBD2
cdr3_length: 17
j_call: TRBJ2-7
cdr3_nt: TGTGCCAGCAGTGATTCAGCTAGCGGTTTTCTCCACTACGAGCAGTACTTC
cdr3_aa: CASSDSASGFLHYEQYF

clone_size: -
v_call: TRBV15
d_call: TRBD2
cdr3_length: 16
j_call: TRBJ2-1
cdr3_nt: TGTGCCACCAGCAGAGGGACTAGCGGAGGCCTAAATGAGCAGTTCTTC
cdr3_aa: CATSRGTSGGLNEQFF

clone_size: -
v_call: TRBV7-4
d_call: TRBD2
cdr3_length: 15
j_call: TRBJ2-7
cdr3_nt: TGTGCCAGCAGCTTAGGCGGGACTAGAGACTACGAGCAGTACTTC
cdr3_aa: CASSLGGTRDYEQYF

clone_size: few
v_call: TRBV6-1
d_call: -
cdr3_length: 16
j_call: TRBJ1-5
cdr3_nt: TGTGCCAGCAGTGAACAGGGCCCAGGAAATAATCAGCCCCAGCATTTT
cdr3_aa: CASSEQGPGNNQPQHF

clone_size: many
v_call: TRBV7-8
d_call: -
cdr3_length: 14
j_call: TRBJ2-1
cdr3_nt: TGTGCCAGCAGCTTAGACCGATCCTACAATGAGCAGTTCTTC
cdr3_aa: CASSLDRSYNEQFF

clone_size: few
v_call: TRBV4-3
d_call: TRBD2
cdr3_length: 16
j_call: TRBJ2-7
cdr3_nt: TGCGCCAGCAGCCAAGATGGCGGGGGAATGATCTACGAGCAGTACTTC
cdr3_aa: CASSQDGGGMIYEQYF

clone_size: -
v_call: TRBV11-2
d_call: TRBD1
cdr3_length: 14
j_call: TRBJ1-2
cdr3_nt: TGTGCCAGCAGCTTACTCTCAGGGGGCTATGGCTACACCTTC
cdr3_aa: CASSLLSGGYGYTF

clone_size: many
v_call: TRBV7-2
d_call: -
cdr3_length: 16
j_call: TRBJ2-3
cdr3_nt: TGTGCCAGCAGTCTGAGAAGCGGGCCCTCAGCAGATACGCAGTATTTT
cdr3_aa: CASSLRSGPSADTQYF

clone_size: few
v_call: TRBV3-1
d_call: -
cdr3_length: 14
j_call: TRBJ2-7
cdr3_nt: TGTGCCAGCAGTCAACGGGCAGCAGACTACGAGCAGTACTTC
cdr3_aa: CASSQRAADYEQYF

clone_size: -
v_call: TRBV6-4
d_call: TRBD2
cdr3_length: 15
j_call: TRBJ2-1
cdr3_nt: TGTGCCAGCACCCCGCTTGAACTAGCGGTTTGTGAGCAGTTCTTC
cdr3_aa: CASTPLELAVCEQFF

clone_size: few
v_call: TRBV6-5
d_call: TRBD1
cdr3_length: 17
j_call: TRBJ1-1
cdr3_nt: TGTGCCAGCAGTTACTCGGTCGTTGACAGGGGCCACACTGAAGCTTTCTTT
cdr3_aa: CASSYSVVDRGHTEAFF

clone_size: -
v_call: TRBV28
d_call: TRBD1
cdr3_length: 13
j_call: TRBJ1-1
cdr3_nt: TGTGCCAGCACCCGACAGGGGGACACTGAAGCTTTCTTT
cdr3_aa: CASTRQGDTEAFF

clone_size: -
v_call: TRBV4-3
d_call: -
cdr3_length: 15
j_call: TRBJ1-3
cdr3_nt: TGCGCCAGCAGCCCGACAGGCCTCTCTGGAAACACCATATATTTT
cdr3_aa: CASSPTGLSGNTIYF

clone_size: few
v_call: TRBV15
d_call: -
cdr3_length: 14
j_call: TRBJ2-3
cdr3_nt: TGTGCCACCAGCAGAGATTGGGGCACAGATACGCAGTATTTT
cdr3_aa: CATSRDWGTDTQYF

clone_size: -
v_call: TRBV15
d_call: TRBD1
cdr3_length: 16
j_call: TRBJ2-2
cdr3_nt: TGTGCCACCAGCAGAATTCTGGGACAGAGGACCGGGGAGCTGTTTTTT
cdr3_aa: CATSRILGQRTGELFF

clone_size: -
v_call: TRBV12-3/TRBV12-4
d_call: TRBD1
cdr3_length: 14
j_call: TRBJ2-7
cdr3_nt: TGTGCCAGCAGCTCGGGACAGGGGATTCACGAGCAGTACTTC
cdr3_aa: CASSSGQGIHEQYF

clone_size: -
v_call: TRBV5-1
d_call: -
cdr3_length: 15
j_call: TRBJ2-3
cdr3_nt: TGCGCCAGCGGAGAACCGGGGATCCTCACAGATACGCAGTATTTT
cdr3_aa: CASGEPGILTDTQYF

clone_size: -
v_call: TRBV2
d_call: -
cdr3_length: 15
j_call: TRBJ2-7
cdr3_nt: TGTGCCAGCAGCCCGGGGCGTTACACCTCCTACGAGCAGTACTTC
cdr3_aa: CASSPGRYTSYEQYF

clone_size: few
v_call: TRBV12-3/TRBV12-4
d_call: -
cdr3_length: 13
j_call: TRBJ1-5
cdr3_nt: TGTGCCAGCAGTTTTGGGTCCTTTCAGCCCCAGCATTTT
cdr3_aa: CASSFGSFQPQHF

clone_size: -
v_call: TRBV12-3/TRBV12-4
d_call: TRBD2
cdr3_length: 15
j_call: TRBJ2-7
cdr3_nt: TGTGCCAGCAGCACACGTGGACTAGCGGGATTTGAGCAGTACTTC
cdr3_aa: CASSTRGLAGFEQYF

clone_size: many
v_call: TRBV7-2
d_call: TRBD2
cdr3_length: 14
j_call: TRBJ2-5
cdr3_nt: TGTGCCAGCAGCTCCAGACTAGCATCAGAGACCCAGTACTTC
cdr3_aa: CASSSRLASETQYF

clone_size: few
v_call: TRBV6-2/TRBV6-3
d_call: -
cdr3_length: 16
j_call: TRBJ2-3
cdr3_nt: TGTGCCAGCAGTTACTCGAGACTGGCTAGCACAGATACGCAGTATTTT
cdr3_aa: CASSYSRLASTDTQYF

clone_size: many
v_call: TRBV7-8
d_call: -
cdr3_length: 13
j_call: TRBJ2-4
cdr3_nt: TGTGCCAGCAGCTTTTCCCCTCGGAACATTCAGTACTTC
cdr3_aa: CASSFSPRNIQYF

clone_size: -
v_call: TRBV11-2
d_call: -
cdr3_length: 15
j_call: TRBJ2-6
cdr3_nt: TGTGCCAGCAGTCCCACTATCACTGGGGCCAACGTCCTGACTTTC
cdr3_aa: CASSPTITGANVLTF

clone_size: -
v_call: TRBV14
d_call: -
cdr3_length: 13
j_call: TRBJ1-2
cdr3_nt: TGTGCCAGCAGCGGGCCGGGGAACTATGGCTACACCTTC
cdr3_aa: CASSGPGNYGYTF

clone_size: many
v_call: TRBV7-2
d_call: -
cdr3_length: 16
j_call: TRBJ1-6
cdr3_nt: TGTGCCAGCAGCGTTAACCTTGGGGGGAGGAATTCACCCCTCCACTTT
cdr3_aa: CASSVNLGGRNSPLHF

clone_size: few
v_call: TRBV7-2
d_call: TRBD2
cdr3_length: 15
j_call: TRBJ2-5
cdr3_nt: TGTGCCAGCAGCTTACCAATAGCGGGGAGGGAGACCCAGTACTTC
cdr3_aa: CASSLPIAGRETQYF

clone_size: -
v_call: TRBV7-2
d_call: -
cdr3_length: 15
j_call: TRBJ2-7
cdr3_nt: TGTGCCAGCAGCCCCCGGTCCGGGATCCCCTACGAGCAGTACTTC
cdr3_aa: CASSPRSGIPYEQYF

clone_size: -
v_call: TRBV5-4
d_call: -
cdr3_length: 19
j_call: TRBJ2-2
cdr3_nt: TGTGCCAGCAGCTTGGCCGGGGTGGGGGCCTACGCGAACACCGGGGAGCTGTTTTTT
cdr3_aa: CASSLAGVGAYANTGELFF

clone_size: -
v_call: TRBV30
d_call: TRBD1
cdr3_length: 14
j_call: TRBJ2-7
cdr3_nt: TGTGCCTGGAGTAACGGACAGGGGGTCTACGAGCAGTACTTC
cdr3_aa: CAWSNGQGVYEQYF

clone_size: few
v_call: TRBV6-1
d_call: -
cdr3_length: 15
j_call: TRBJ1-5
cdr3_nt: TGTGCCAATCCGACAGAACAAGACTCGAATCAGCCCCAGCATTTT
cdr3_aa: CANPTEQDSNQPQHF

clone_size: -
v_call: TRBV29-1
d_call: TRBD2
cdr3_length: 14
j_call: TRBJ2-7
cdr3_nt: TGCAGCGTTCTAGCGGGGCTTCACTCCTACGAGCAGTACTTC
cdr3_aa: CSVLAGLHSYEQYF

clone_size: -
v_call: TRBV7-6
d_call: -
cdr3_length: 13
j_call: TRBJ2-7
cdr3_nt: TGTGCCAGCAGCTTAGCGCAGGAGTACGAGCAGTACTTC
cdr3_aa: CASSLAQEYEQYF